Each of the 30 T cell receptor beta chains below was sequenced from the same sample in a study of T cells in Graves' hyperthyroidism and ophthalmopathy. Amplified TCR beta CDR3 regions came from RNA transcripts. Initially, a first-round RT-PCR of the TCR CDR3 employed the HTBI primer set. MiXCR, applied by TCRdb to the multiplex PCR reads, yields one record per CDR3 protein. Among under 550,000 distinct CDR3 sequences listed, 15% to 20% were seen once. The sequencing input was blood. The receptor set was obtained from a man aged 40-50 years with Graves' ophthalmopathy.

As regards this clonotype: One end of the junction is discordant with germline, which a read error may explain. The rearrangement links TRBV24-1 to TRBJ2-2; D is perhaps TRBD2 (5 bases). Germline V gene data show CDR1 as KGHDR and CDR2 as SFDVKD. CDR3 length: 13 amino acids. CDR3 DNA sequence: TGTGCCACCAGTGATTCCTCTCTTTGGGAGCTGGTTTTT. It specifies CATSDSSLWELVF.

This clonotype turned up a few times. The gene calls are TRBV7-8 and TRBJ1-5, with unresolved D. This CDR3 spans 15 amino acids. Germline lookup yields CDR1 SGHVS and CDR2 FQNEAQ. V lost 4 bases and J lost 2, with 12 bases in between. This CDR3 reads CASSSSREGNQPQHF. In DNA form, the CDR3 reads TGTGCCAGCAGCTCCTCCCGAGAGGGCAATCAGCCCCAGCATTTT.

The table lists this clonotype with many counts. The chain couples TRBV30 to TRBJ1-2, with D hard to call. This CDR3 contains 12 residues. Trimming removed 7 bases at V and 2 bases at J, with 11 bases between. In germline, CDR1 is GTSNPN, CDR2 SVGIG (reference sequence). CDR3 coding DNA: TGTGCCTCCCCCGGAGACAACTATGGCTACACCTTC. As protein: CASPGDNYGYTF.

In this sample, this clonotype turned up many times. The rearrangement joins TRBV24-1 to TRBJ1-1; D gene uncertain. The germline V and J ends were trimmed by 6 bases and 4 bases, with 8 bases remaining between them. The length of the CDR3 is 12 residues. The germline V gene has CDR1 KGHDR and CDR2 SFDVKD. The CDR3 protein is CATSTRGTEAFF. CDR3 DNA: TGTGCCACCAGTACCCGGGGCACTGAAGCTTTCTTT.

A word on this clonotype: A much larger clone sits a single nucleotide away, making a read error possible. The CDR3 loop reads CASGLRGASSYNEQFF. The CDR3 DNA sequence: TGTGCCAGCGGCCTGCGGGGGGCCAGCTCCTACAATGAGCAGTTCTTC. The chain uses TRBV2 and TRBJ2-1, with 8 bases lining up with TRBD2. Losses at the gene ends were 8 bases for V and 0 bases for J; bases not matched to a gene: 9. The CDR3 covers 16 residues. Germline V lookup: CDR1 SNHLY, CDR2 FYNNEI.

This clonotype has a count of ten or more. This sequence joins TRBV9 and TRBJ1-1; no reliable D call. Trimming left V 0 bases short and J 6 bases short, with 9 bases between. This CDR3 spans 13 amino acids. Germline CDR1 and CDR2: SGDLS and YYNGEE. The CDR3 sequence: CASSVEGSSEAFF. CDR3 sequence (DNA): TGTGCCAGCAGCGTAGAGGGCAGTTCTGAAGCTTTCTTT.

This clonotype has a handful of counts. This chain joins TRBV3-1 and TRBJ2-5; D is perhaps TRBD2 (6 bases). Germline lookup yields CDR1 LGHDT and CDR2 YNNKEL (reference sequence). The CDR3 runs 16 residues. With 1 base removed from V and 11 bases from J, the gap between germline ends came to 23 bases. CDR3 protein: CASSQGRSGLTEKQYF. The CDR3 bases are TGTGCCAGCAGCCAAGGTAGAAGCGGGCTAACGGAGAAACAGTACTTC.

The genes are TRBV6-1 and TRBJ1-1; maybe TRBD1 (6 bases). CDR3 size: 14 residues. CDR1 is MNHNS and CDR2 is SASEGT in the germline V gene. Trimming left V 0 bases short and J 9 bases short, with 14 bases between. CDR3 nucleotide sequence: TGTGCCAGCAGTGAAGCGGGACAAATAGCCCAAGCTTTCTTT. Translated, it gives CASSEAGQIAQAFF.

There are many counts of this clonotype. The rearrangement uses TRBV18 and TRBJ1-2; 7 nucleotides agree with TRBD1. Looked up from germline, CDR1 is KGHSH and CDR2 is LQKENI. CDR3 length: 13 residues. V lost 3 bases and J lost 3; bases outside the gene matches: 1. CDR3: CASSPTGDYGYTF. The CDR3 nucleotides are TGTGCCAGCTCACCTACAGGGGACTATGGCTACACCTTC.

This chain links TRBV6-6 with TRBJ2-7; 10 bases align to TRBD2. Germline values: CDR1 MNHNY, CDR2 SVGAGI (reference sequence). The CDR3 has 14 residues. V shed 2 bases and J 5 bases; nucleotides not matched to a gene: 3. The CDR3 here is CASSYGLAGDEQYF. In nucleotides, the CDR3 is TGTGCCAGCAGTTACGGGCTAGCGGGAGACGAGCAGTACTTC.

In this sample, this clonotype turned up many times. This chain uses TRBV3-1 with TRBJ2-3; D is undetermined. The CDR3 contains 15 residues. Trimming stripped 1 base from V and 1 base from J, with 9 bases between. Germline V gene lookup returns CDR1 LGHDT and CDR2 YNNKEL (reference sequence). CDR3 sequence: CASSQADRRTDTQYF. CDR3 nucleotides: TGTGCCAGCAGCCAAGCGGACCGTCGCACAGATACGCAGTATTTT.

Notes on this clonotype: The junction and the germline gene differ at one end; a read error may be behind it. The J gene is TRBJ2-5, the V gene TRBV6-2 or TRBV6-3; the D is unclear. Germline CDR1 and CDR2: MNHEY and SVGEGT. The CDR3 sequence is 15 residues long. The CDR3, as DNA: TGTGCCAACAGTTACTCGATCTTGGGATCTGAGACCCAGTACTTC. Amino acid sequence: CANSYSILGSETQYF.

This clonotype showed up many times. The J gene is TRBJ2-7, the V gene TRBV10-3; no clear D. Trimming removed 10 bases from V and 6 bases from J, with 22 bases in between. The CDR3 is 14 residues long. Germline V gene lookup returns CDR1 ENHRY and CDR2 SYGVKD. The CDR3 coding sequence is TGTGCCACCGCTGGCGCTCCGTTTCCTCTCGAGCAGTACTTC. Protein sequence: CATAGAPFPLEQYF.

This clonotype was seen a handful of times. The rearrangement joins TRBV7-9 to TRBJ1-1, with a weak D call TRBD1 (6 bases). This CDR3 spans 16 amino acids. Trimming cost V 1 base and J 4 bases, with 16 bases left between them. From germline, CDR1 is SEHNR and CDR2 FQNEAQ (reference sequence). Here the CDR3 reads CASSLDRRGRGTEAFF. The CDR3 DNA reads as TGTGCCAGCAGCTTAGACCGCAGGGGAAGGGGCACTGAAGCTTTCTTT.

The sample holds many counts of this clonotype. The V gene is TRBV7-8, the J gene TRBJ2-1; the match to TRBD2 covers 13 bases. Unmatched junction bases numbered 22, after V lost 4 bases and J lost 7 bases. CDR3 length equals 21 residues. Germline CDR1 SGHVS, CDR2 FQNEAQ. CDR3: CASSSYRTSGSRSPPWNEQFF. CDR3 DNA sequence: TGTGCCAGCAGCTCTTACCGGACTAGCGGGAGTCGCTCCCCCCCCTGGAATGAGCAGTTCTTC.

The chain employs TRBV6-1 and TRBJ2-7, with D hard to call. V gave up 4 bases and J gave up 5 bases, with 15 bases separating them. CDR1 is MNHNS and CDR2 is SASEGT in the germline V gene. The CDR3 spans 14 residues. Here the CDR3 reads CASSALFPANEQYF. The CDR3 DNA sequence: TGTGCCAGCAGTGCCCTCTTCCCGGCCAACGAGCAGTACTTC.

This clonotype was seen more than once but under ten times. Here the CDR3 reads CASSQDFEGSETQYF. In DNA, the CDR3 is TGTGCCAGCAGCCAAGATTTTGAGGGGTCAGAGACCCAGTACTTC. The rearrangement links TRBV4-2 to TRBJ2-5; D may correspond to TRBD1 or TRBD2 (5 bases each). Germline CDR1 and CDR2: LGHNA and YNFKEQ. The CDR3 length is 15 residues. V was clipped by 0 bases and J by 4 bases, with 12 bases between them.

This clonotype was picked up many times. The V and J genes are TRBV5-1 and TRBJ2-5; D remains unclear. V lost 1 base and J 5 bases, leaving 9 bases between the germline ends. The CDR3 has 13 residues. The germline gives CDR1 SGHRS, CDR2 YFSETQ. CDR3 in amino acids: CASSLTNSETQYF. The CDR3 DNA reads TGCGCCAGCAGCTTGACTAACTCGGAGACCCAGTACTTC.

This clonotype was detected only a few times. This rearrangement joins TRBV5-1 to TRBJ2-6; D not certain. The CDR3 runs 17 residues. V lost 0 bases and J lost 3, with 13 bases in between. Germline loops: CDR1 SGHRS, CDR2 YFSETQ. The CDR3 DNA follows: TGCGCCAGCAGCTTGGAAACGGTCCTGGGTGGGGCCAACGTCCTGACTTTC. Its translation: CASSLETVLGGANVLTF.

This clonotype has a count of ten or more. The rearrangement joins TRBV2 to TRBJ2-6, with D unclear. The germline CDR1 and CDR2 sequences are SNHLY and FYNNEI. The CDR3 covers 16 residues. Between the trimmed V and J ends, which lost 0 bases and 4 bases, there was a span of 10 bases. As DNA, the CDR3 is TGTGCCAGCAGTGAAGCGCTGGCCGCCGGGGCCAACGTCCTGACTTTC. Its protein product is CASSEALAAGANVLTF. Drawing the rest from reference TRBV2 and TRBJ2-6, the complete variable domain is EPEVTQTPSHQVTQMGQEVILRCVPISNHLYFYWYRQILGQKVEFLVSFYNNEISEKSEIFDDQFSVERPDGSNFTLKIRSTKLEDSAMYFCASSEALAAGANVLTFGAGSRLTVL.

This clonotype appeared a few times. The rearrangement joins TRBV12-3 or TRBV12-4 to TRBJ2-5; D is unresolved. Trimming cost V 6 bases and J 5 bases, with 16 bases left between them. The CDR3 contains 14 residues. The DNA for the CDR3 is TGTGCCAGCAGCCCCTCTGACTCCGCGGAGACCCAGTACTTC. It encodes CASSPSDSAETQYF.

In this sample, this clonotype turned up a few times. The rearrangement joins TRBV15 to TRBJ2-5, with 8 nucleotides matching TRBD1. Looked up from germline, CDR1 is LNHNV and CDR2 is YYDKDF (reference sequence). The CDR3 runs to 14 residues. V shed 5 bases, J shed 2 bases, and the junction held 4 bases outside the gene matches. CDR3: CATSPRTGQETQYF. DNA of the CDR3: TGTGCCACCAGCCCTCGGACAGGGCAAGAGACCCAGTACTTC.

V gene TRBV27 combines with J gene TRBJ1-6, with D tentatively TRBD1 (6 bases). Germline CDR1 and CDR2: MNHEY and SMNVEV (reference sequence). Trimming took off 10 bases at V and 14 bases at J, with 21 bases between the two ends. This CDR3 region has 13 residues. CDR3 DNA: TGTGCCACCCAAGGGGGGGGGTTTAGGACCCTCCACTTT. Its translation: CATQGGGFRTLHF.

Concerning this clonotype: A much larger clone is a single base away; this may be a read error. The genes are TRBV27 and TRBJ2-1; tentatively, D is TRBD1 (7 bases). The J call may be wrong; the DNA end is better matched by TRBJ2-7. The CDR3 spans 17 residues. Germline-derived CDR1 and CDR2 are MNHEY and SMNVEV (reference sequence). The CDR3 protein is CASSLRGGGAGDNEQYF. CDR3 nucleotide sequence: TGTGCCAGCAGTTTGCGAGGGGGCGGGGCAGGGGACAATGAGCAGTACTTC.

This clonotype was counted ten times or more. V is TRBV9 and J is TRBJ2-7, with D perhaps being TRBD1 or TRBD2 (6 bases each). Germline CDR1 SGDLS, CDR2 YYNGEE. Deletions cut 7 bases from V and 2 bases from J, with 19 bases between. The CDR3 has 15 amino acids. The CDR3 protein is CASGPGRTATYEQYF. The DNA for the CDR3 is TGTGCCAGCGGTCCTGGGAGGACAGCCACCTACGAGCAGTACTTC.

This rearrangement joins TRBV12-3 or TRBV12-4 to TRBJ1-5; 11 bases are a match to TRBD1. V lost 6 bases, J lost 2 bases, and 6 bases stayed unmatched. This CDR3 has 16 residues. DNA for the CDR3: TGTGCCAGCAGGGGACAGGGGGGAGCTGGCAATCAGCCCCAGCATTTT. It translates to CASRGQGGAGNQPQHF.

CDR3 region: CASSMTSFHEQYF. Written as DNA, the CDR3 is TGTGCCAGTAGTATGACTAGCTTCCACGAGCAGTACTTC. This chain uses TRBV19 with TRBJ2-7, with 7 bases matching TRBD2. Per the germline V gene, CDR1 is LNHDA and CDR2 is SQIVND (reference sequence). Trimming took 3 bases from V and 5 from J; bases not matched to a gene: 4. The CDR3 is made up of 13 amino acids.

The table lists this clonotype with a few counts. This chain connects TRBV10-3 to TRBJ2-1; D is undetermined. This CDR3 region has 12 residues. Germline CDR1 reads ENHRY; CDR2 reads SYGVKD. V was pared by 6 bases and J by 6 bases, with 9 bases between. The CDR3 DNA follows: TGTGCCATCAGCCTCACTTCCAATGAGCAGTTCTTC. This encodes CAISLTSNEQFF.

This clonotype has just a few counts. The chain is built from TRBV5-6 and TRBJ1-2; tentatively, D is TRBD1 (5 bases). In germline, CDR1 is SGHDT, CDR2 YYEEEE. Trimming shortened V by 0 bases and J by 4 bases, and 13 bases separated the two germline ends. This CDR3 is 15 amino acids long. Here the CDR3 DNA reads TGTGCCAGCAGCTTGGAATTGGGACGGGGCTATGGCTACACCTTC. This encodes CASSLELGRGYGYTF.

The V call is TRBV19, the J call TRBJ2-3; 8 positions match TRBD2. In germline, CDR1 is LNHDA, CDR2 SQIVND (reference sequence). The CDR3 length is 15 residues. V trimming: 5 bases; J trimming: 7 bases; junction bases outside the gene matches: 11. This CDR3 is CASSGGAGAVNTQYF. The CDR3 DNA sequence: TGTGCCAGTAGTGGAGGAGCGGGGGCAGTGAATACGCAGTATTTT.